This entry lists 16 T cell receptor beta chains sequenced from one sample in a study of radiotherapy plus CTLA-4 blockade in lung cancer. The assay was immunoSEQ multiplex PCR, and TCRdb's table has in-frame clones only and misses some. Of about 49,000 clones in the sample, around 76% were seen once. The material was peripheral blood, obtained from a patient treated with radiotherapy plus ipilimumab. Receptors were obtained from a human donor with non-small cell lung cancer who had stable disease on radiotherapy plus ipilimumab.

The rearrangement links TRBV9 to TRBJ2-3, with D possibly TRBD1 on 6 matching bases. Germline lookup yields CDR1 SGDLS and CDR2 YYNGEE. Trimming left V 0 bases short and J 2 bases short, with 10 bases between. The CDR3 is 15 amino acids. CDR3 DNA: TGTGCCAGCAGCGTAGGGGACAAACTCACAGATACGCAGTATTTT. Translating gives CASSVGDKLTDTQYF. The full variable domain, its missing parts supplied by reference TRBV9 and TRBJ2-3, is DSGVTQTPKHLITATGQRVTLRCSPRSGDLSVYWYQQSLDQGLQFLIQYYNGEERAKGNILERFSAQQFPDLHSELNLSSLELGDSALYFCASSVGDKLTDTQYFGPGTRLTVL.

The chain carries TRBV5-1 and TRBJ2-3; 11 nucleotides match TRBD2. Trimming at V came to 5 bases and at J to 0 bases, leaving 8 bases not matched to a gene. Per germline, CDR1 SGHRS and CDR2 YFSETQ. This CDR3 spans 17 amino acids. CDR3 coding DNA: TGCGCCAGCAGGGAGGTAGCGGGGGGGCCCAGCACAGATACGCAGTATTTT. Protein sequence: CASREVAGGPSTDTQYF.

The count of this clone is one. This sequence joins TRBV5-1 and TRBJ2-2; D not certain. Trimming removed 7 bases at V and 1 base at J, with 14 bases between. The CDR3 is 15 amino acids. CDR1 is SGHRS and CDR2 is YFSETQ in the germline V gene. The CDR3 bases are TGCGCCAGCCTAGATTTTATAGGGAACACCGGGGAGCTGTTTTTT. It specifies CASLDFIGNTGELFF.

This clone is a singleton in its sample. The CDR3 DNA follows: TGTGCCAGCAGTTTGCTCTCCCCGACAGCGAACTATGGCTACACCTTC. Its translation is CASSLLSPTANYGYTF. This rearrangement joins TRBV27 to TRBJ1-2, with a tentative D call TRBD1 (5 bases). The CDR3 consists of 16 residues. Trimming removed 3 bases at V and 2 bases at J, with 16 bases between. Germline V lookup: CDR1 MNHEY, CDR2 SMNVEV (reference sequence).

The rearrangement joins TRBV18 to TRBJ1-1, with D possibly matching TRBD1 (6 bases). Germline CDR1 KGHSH, CDR2 LQKENI. The CDR3 consists of 16 residues. V lost 4 bases, J lost 1 base, and 16 bases lay in between. The DNA of the CDR3 is TGTGCCAGCTCACAAAACCCCCAGGGGAGGAACACTGAAGCTTTCTTT. Protein: CASSQNPQGRNTEAFF.

The V and J genes are TRBV19 and TRBJ2-2; possible D gene TRBD2, 6 bases. The CDR3 consists of 18 residues. Trimming pared 3 bases from V and 2 bases from J, leaving 19 bases between. Germline V CDR1 and CDR2: LNHDA, SQIVND (reference sequence). The CDR3 protein is CASSMRLGGRVNTGELFF. Here the CDR3 DNA reads TGTGCCAGTAGTATGAGGCTTGGGGGGAGAGTTAACACCGGGGAGCTGTTTTTT. Using reference TRBV19 and TRBJ2-2 for the parts outside the CDR3, the full variable domain is DGGITQSPKYLFRKEGQNVTLSCEQNLNHDAMYWYRQDPGQGLRLIYYSQIVNDFQKGDIAEGYSVSREKKESFPLTVTSAQKNPTAFYLCASSMRLGGRVNTGELFFGEGSRLTVL.

Here the CDR3 DNA reads TGTGCCAGCAGCTCCATCACCGTGAACACTGAAGCTTTCTTT. Its translation is CASSSITVNTEAFF. V usage is TRBV5-5 and J usage is TRBJ1-1; the D is unclear. CDR1 SGHKS and CDR2 YYEKEE come from the germline V gene (reference sequence). There are 14 residues in the CDR3. V was trimmed by 3 bases and J by 0 bases, leaving 9 bases between them.

The V call is TRBV15, the J call TRBJ2-5; D call uncertain. The CDR3 extends over 16 amino acids. V was clipped by 0 bases and J by 3 bases, with 14 bases between them. Germline values: CDR1 LNHNV, CDR2 YYDKDF (reference sequence). CDR3 nucleotide sequence: TGTGCCACCAGCAGAGATTGGCGACTCCAAGAAGAGACCCAGTACTTC. Amino acid sequence: CATSRDWRLQEETQYF.

This clone turned up a few times. The chain has TRBV18 and TRBJ1-5; 7 bases agree with TRBD1. Germline CDR1 reads KGHSH; CDR2 reads LQKENI. The V and J ends lost 5 bases and 5 bases, in that order; junction bases with no gene match: 3. The CDR3 runs to 13 residues. The DNA for the CDR3 is TGTGCCAGCTCAACAGGGGACGATCAGCCCCAGCATTTT. Translated, it gives CASSTGDDQPQHF.

The rearrangement joins TRBV19 to TRBJ1-1, with D unresolved. Trimming stripped 5 bases from V and 1 base from J, with 11 bases between. Per germline, CDR1 LNHDA and CDR2 SQIVND (reference sequence). CDR3 length equals 14 residues. The CDR3 DNA sequence: TGTGCCAGTAGTCACCGGCGGGCGAACACTGAAGCTTTCTTT. This sequence encodes CASSHRRANTEAFF.

V usage is TRBV9 and J usage is TRBJ1-5; D unclear. The V and J ends lost 1 base and 3 bases respectively, with 11 bases between them. CDR3 size: 15 residues. Germline CDR1 is SGDLS and CDR2 is YYNGEE. CDR3 bases: TGTGCCAGCAGCGTATCGGGCCAACCCAATCAGCCCCAGCATTTT. It yields the protein CASSVSGQPNQPQHF.

The rearrangement joins TRBV6-5 to TRBJ2-7; 8 nucleotides agree with TRBD1. Germline trimming cut 6 bases from V and 7 bases from J; bases unmatched to any gene: 14. This CDR3 has 15 residues. The germline CDR1 and CDR2 sequences are MNHEY and SVGAGI. This CDR3 reads CASSPRTGRQSEQYF. CDR3 nucleotide sequence: TGTGCCAGCAGCCCGAGGACAGGGCGGCAATCTGAGCAGTACTTC.

The V gene is TRBV4-2, the J gene TRBJ1-3; D not resolved. The CDR3 sequence is 15 residues long. Germline CDR1 LGHNA, CDR2 YNFKEQ. Trimming removed 0 bases at V and 0 bases at J, with 6 bases between. CDR3 loop: CASSQDNLSGNTIYF. CDR3 nucleotides: TGTGCCAGCAGCCAAGATAACCTCTCTGGAAACACCATATATTTT.

This chain connects TRBV6-1 to TRBJ1-4; D possibly corresponds to TRBD1 (5 bases). Germline CDR1 reads MNHNS; CDR2 reads SASEGT. The CDR3 loop spans 15 amino acids. V was shortened by 6 bases and J by 7 bases, with 18 bases between the two germline ends. The CDR3 DNA is TGTGCCAGCAGCCCGGGACGACTGATGGCTGAAAAACTGTTTTTT. Translation gives CASSPGRLMAEKLFF.

The chain joins TRBV4-1 to TRBJ2-4; D may be TRBD2 (6 bases). The V gene lost 4 bases and the J gene lost 4 bases, with 14 bases spanning the gap. This CDR3 region has 15 residues. Germline-derived CDR1 and CDR2 are MGHRA and YSYEKL. The CDR3 here is CASSPGASTKNIQYF. In DNA form, the CDR3 reads TGCGCCAGCAGCCCGGGAGCTTCTACAAAAAACATTCAGTACTTC.

The chain has TRBV13 and TRBJ2-3, with 8 bases lining up with TRBD2. Germline CDR1 PRHDT, CDR2 FYEKMQ (reference sequence). The CDR3 length is 15 residues. Trimming took 6 bases from V and 9 from J; bases not matched to a gene: 14. CDR3 loop: CASSSGRSGAATQYF. DNA for the CDR3: TGTGCCAGCAGTTCAGGCCGTAGCGGGGCCGCCACGCAGTATTTT. Using reference TRBV13 and TRBJ2-3 for the parts outside the CDR3, the full variable domain is AAGVIQSPRHLIKEKRETATLKCYPIPRHDTVYWYQQGPGQDPQFLISFYEKMQSDKGSIPDRFSAQQFSDYHSELNMSSLELGDSALYFCASSSGRSGAATQYFGPGTRLTVL.